This T cell receptor (beta chain) was observed in a study of CD8 T cells in Susac syndrome. Trimming took 2 bases from V and 8 from J, leaving 12 bases between them. The CDR3 length is 13 residues. The germline CDR1 and CDR2 sequences are SEHNR and FQNEAQ (reference sequence). Reverse transcription of roughly 0.45 to 1 ug RNA used random hexamers. TCRdb passed the immunoSEQ multiplex PCR reads through MiXCR, listing each CDR3 protein once. The data contain roughly 200,000 distinct CDR3 sequences, 85% to 95% of them seen just once; the ten biggest clones take up about 0.1%. Sequencing used CD4+ T cells from PBMCs. The clonotype originates from a human donor with Susac syndrome. The chain joins TRBV7-9 to TRBJ1-1; no firm D call. The CDR3 sequence: CASSLMALTEAFF. The CDR3 DNA reads as TGTGCCAGCAGCTTAATGGCCCTCACGGAAGCTTTCTTT.